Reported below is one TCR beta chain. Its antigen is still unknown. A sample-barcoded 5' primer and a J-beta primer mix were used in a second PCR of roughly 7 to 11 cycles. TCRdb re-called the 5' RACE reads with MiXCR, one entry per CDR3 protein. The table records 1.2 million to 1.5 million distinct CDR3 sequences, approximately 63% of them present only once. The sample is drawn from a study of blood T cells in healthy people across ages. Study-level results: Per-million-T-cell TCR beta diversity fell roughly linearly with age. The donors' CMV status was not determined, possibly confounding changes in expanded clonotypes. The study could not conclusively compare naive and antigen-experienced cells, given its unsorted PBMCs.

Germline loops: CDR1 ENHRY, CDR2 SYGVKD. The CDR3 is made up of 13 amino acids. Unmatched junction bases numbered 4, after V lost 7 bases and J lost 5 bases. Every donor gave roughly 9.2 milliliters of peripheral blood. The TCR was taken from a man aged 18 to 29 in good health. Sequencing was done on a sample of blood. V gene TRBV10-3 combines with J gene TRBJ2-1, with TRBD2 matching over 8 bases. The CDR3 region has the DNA TGTGCCATCAATGGACTAGCCGACAATGAGCAGTTCTTC. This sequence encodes CAINGLADNEQFF.